The present T cell receptor beta chain was sequenced within a study of T cells in Graves' hyperthyroidism and ophthalmopathy. Points from the study as a whole: Blood shared most expanded thyroid clonotypes above 0.001.

Amplified TCR beta CDR3 regions derived from RNA transcripts. HTBI primers drove first-round RT-PCR of the TCR CDR3. MiXCR, applied by TCRdb to the multiplex PCR reads, yields one record per CDR3 protein. The sample holds fewer than 300,000 distinct CDR3 sequences, less than 30% seen once. This clonotype was seen many times. Its specificity is not known. Per germline, CDR1 LNHDA and CDR2 SQIVND (reference sequence). The CDR3 is made up of 13 amino acids. The germline V and J ends were trimmed by 6 bases and 1 base, with 7 bases remaining between them. Researchers barred patients who had uncontrolled infection, other autoimmune disease, pregnancy or lactation. PBMCs stemmed from about 9.7 ml fresh peripheral blood.

The receptor's source is a man aged 35-49 years with Graves' hyperthyroidism that later progressed to Graves' ophthalmopathy. The J gene is TRBJ2-4, the V gene TRBV19; weak D call: TRBD1 (5 bases). What was sequenced was blood. Here the CDR3 reads CASRPGAKNIQYF. The CDR3 nucleotides read TGTGCCAGTAGACCAGGGGCCAAAAACATTCAGTACTTC.